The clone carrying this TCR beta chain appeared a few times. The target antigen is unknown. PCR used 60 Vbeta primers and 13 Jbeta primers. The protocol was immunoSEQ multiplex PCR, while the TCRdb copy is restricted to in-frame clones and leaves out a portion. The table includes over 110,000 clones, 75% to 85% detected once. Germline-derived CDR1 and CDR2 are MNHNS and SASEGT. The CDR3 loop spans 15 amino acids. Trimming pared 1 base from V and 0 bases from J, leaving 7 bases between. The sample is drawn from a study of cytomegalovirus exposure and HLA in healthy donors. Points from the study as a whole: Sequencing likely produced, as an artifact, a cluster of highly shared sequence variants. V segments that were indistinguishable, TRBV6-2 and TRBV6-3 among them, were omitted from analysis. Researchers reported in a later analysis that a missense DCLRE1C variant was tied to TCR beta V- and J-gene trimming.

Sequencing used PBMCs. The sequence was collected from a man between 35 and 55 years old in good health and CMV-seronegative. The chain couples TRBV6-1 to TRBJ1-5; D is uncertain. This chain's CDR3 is CASSEVQVSNQPQHF. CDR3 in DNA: TGTGCCAGCAGTGAAGTGCAGGTTAGCAATCAGCCCCAGCATTTT.